One and the same sample provided the 26 T cell receptor beta chains below, sequenced in a study of OX40 agonist ivuxolimab in advanced cancers. Only in-frame clones appear in the TCRdb table, and some are missing; sequencing was by immunoSEQ multiplex PCR. The sample contains tens of thousands of clones, approximately 85% of which appear only once. The specimen comprised CD4+ or CD8+ T cells sorted from blood, sampled in a trial of the OX40 agonist ivuxolimab. The receptors were gathered from an adult with an advanced solid tumor such as melanoma, head and neck, liver or kidney cancer.

This chain connects TRBV19 to TRBJ2-1, with D possibly matching TRBD2 (5 bases). V gave up 3 bases and J gave up 0 bases, with 9 bases separating them. Germline-derived CDR1 and CDR2 are LNHDA and SQIVND (reference sequence). The length of the CDR3 is 15 residues. The CDR3 here is CASSIGLSSYNEQFF. Written as DNA, the CDR3 is TGTGCCAGTAGTATCGGACTGAGCTCCTACAATGAGCAGTTCTTC.

This clone was detected once. The chain links TRBV5-1 to TRBJ2-7; D is uncertain. V was shortened by 4 bases and J by 0 bases, with 14 bases between the two germline ends. The CDR3 runs 15 residues. CDR1 and CDR2 from the germline V gene are SGHRS and YFSETQ. The DNA for the CDR3 is TGCGCCAGCAGCGCACCGAACGACCCCTCCTACGAGCAGTACTTC. This gives the protein CASSAPNDPSYEQYF.

The chain uses TRBV7-9 and TRBJ1-4; 7 positions agree with TRBD1. The CDR3 length is 13 residues. Trimming cost V 3 bases and J 8 bases; bases outside gene matches: 3. Germline lookup yields CDR1 SEHNR and CDR2 FQNEAQ (reference sequence). Here the CDR3 DNA reads TGTGCCAGCAGCTTTAGGGACAGCGAAAAACTGTTTTTT. Amino acid sequence: CASSFRDSEKLFF.

The chain is built from TRBV5-5 and TRBJ1-2; D is perhaps TRBD1 (6 bases). This CDR3 comprises 14 residues. Germline CDR1 reads SGHKS; CDR2 reads YYEKEE (reference sequence). V lost 1 base and J lost 4, with 11 bases in between. The CDR3 here is CASSLQGLSYGYTF. The CDR3 DNA follows: TGTGCCAGCAGCTTGCAGGGGTTGAGCTATGGCTACACCTTC.

This clone has just a few counts. V is TRBV6-5 and J is TRBJ1-6; the D gene is possibly TRBD1 (5 bases). This CDR3 is built from 12 residues. V was clipped by 4 bases and J by 8 bases, with 6 bases between them. CDR1 and CDR2 (germline): MNHEY, SVGAGI. The CDR3 protein is CASSFRDSPLHF. Written as DNA, the CDR3 is TGTGCCAGCAGTTTCAGGGATTCACCCCTCCACTTT.

The chain couples TRBV7-9 to TRBJ2-5; 9 bases align to TRBD2. Trimming removed 5 bases from V and 3 bases from J; junction bases left unmatched: 7. CDR3 length equals 15 residues. Germline lookup yields CDR1 SEHNR and CDR2 FQNEAQ (reference sequence). Written as DNA, the CDR3 is TGTGCCAGCAGCCTTGTGGCTAGCGGGAAAGAGACCCAGTACTTC. Protein sequence: CASSLVASGKETQYF.

V gene TRBV7-9 combines with J gene TRBJ1-1, with D uncertain. This CDR3 has 16 amino acids. CDR1 and CDR2 (germline): SEHNR, FQNEAQ (reference sequence). V dropped 4 bases and J dropped 0 bases, with 15 bases sitting between them. The CDR3 nucleotides read TGTGCCAGCAGCTCTCAAACCGGACGCATGAACACTGAAGCTTTCTTT. It is translated as CASSSQTGRMNTEAFF.

In this sample, this clone turned up a few times. The gene calls are TRBV21-1 and TRBJ2-7; the D segment call TRBD1 is taken from the table without a DNA check. TRBV21-1 is labeled a pseudogene. The CDR3 has 13 amino acids. The CDR3 here is CASTMDRVNEQYF. CDR3 coding DNA: TGTGCCAGCACCATGGACAGGGTAAACGAGCAGTACTTC.

The table lists this clone with a few counts. This sequence joins TRBV19 and TRBJ1-5; 8 bases align to TRBD1. Trimming removed 4 bases from V and 5 bases from J; junction bases left unmatched: 13. Germline CDR1 reads LNHDA; CDR2 reads SQIVND (reference sequence). CDR3 size: 17 residues. The DNA for the CDR3 is TGTGCCAGTAGTAACGGACAGGGTGGGACCCCCGATCAGCCCCAGCATTTT. It translates to CASSNGQGGTPDQPQHF.

This sequence joins TRBV5-4 and TRBJ1-3; tentatively, D is TRBD1 (6 bases). The CDR3 has 16 amino acids. Germline-derived CDR1 and CDR2 are SGHNT and YYREEE (reference sequence). Trimming shortened V by 1 base and J by 2 bases, and 13 bases separated the two germline ends. This CDR3 reads CASSLSSSGAGNTIYF. CDR3 nucleotides: TGTGCCAGCAGCTTGTCATCTTCAGGGGCTGGAAACACCATATATTTT. Based on the CDR3 plus reference TRBV5-4 and TRBJ1-3, the full variable domain is ETGVTQSPTHLIKTRGQQVTLRCSSQSGHNTVSWYQQALGQGPQFIFQYYREEENGRGNFPPRFSGLQFPNYSSELNVNALELDDSALYLCASSLSSSGAGNTIYFGEGSWLTVV.

The chain has TRBV28 and TRBJ2-5; D gene ambiguous. The CDR3 length is 14 residues. Per germline, CDR1 MDHEN and CDR2 SYDVKM. Trimming took 3 bases from V and 0 from J, leaving 8 bases between them. This CDR3 is CASSFLAYQETQYF. CDR3 nucleotide sequence: TGTGCCAGCAGTTTCCTGGCGTACCAAGAGACCCAGTACTTC.

V is TRBV7-7 and J is TRBJ2-3; possibly TRBD2 for D (6 bases). Per germline, CDR1 SSHAT and CDR2 FNYEAQ (reference sequence). V lost 5 bases and J lost 0, with 15 bases in between. This CDR3 has 16 residues. The chain's CDR3 is CASSISSDPSTDTQYF. CDR3 sequence (DNA): TGTGCCAGCAGCATTTCTAGCGACCCTAGCACAGATACGCAGTATTTT.

The chain is built from TRBV9 and TRBJ1-6, with a possible D match to TRBD1 (5 bases). Trimming cost V 0 bases and J 8 bases, with 15 bases left between them. Looked up from germline, CDR1 is SGDLS and CDR2 is YYNGEE. The CDR3 runs to 16 residues. The CDR3 sequence: CASSVEPGERYSPLHF. The CDR3 DNA sequence: TGTGCCAGCAGCGTAGAACCGGGGGAAAGATATTCACCCCTCCACTTT.

The J gene is TRBJ2-7, the V gene TRBV7-9, with D tentatively TRBD1 (10 bases). CDR1 is SEHNR and CDR2 is FQNEAQ in the germline V gene (reference sequence). The CDR3 spans 17 residues. V lost 8 bases, J lost 2 bases, and 25 bases lay in between. The CDR3 is CASGPRGGDRGAYEQYF. The CDR3 region has the DNA TGTGCCAGCGGACCCCGCGGGGGGGACAGGGGAGCCTACGAGCAGTACTTC. The whole variable domain, remainder taken from reference TRBV7-9 and TRBJ2-7, is DTGVSQNPRHKITKRGQNVTFRCDPISEHNRLYWYRQTLGQGPEFLTYFQNEAQLEKSRLLSDRFSAERPKGSFSTLEIQRTEQGDSAMYLCASGPRGGDRGAYEQYFGPGTRLTVT.

In regard to this clone: An end of the junction does not agree with germline; a read error may underlie this. The same CDR3 is also encoded by other DNA sequences in this sample. The rearrangement joins TRBV28 to TRBJ1-6; no definite D call. Looked up from germline, CDR1 is MDHEN and CDR2 is SYDVKM. The CDR3 runs to 15 residues. CDR3 DNA: TGCGCCAGCAGTTTTGTACTCCAAGGAGGTTCACCCCTCCACTTT. Translated: CASSFVLQGGSPLHF.

The chain is built from TRBV27 and TRBJ2-3; D perhaps matches TRBD1 (6 bases). This CDR3 is 14 amino acids long. CDR1 and CDR2 (germline): MNHEY, SMNVEV (reference sequence). V was shortened by 2 bases and J by 3 bases, with 9 bases between the two germline ends. The DNA for the CDR3 is TGTGCCAGCAGTTTAAACAGGGTTACAGATACGCAGTATTTT. The encoded protein is CASSLNRVTDTQYF.

The chain uses TRBV5-1 and TRBJ1-1; 7 nucleotides align to TRBD1. The CDR3 totals 16 residues. CDR1 is SGHRS, CDR2 YFSETQ, per germline. The V gene end was trimmed by 3 bases and the J gene end by 5 bases; junction bases not matched to a gene: 13. The DNA for the CDR3 is TGCGCCAGCAGCTCGCGGACAGGAGCAAGGGGAACTGAAGCTTTCTTT. As protein: CASSSRTGARGTEAFF.

This chain connects TRBV5-1 to TRBJ1-2; 7 bases align to TRBD1. This CDR3 is 17 amino acids long. Trimming removed 1 base from V and 3 bases from J; junction bases left unmatched: 12. In germline, CDR1 is SGHRS, CDR2 YFSETQ. The CDR3 DNA follows: TGCGCCAGCAGCTTGTACAGGGGCGAGAAGGGTGACTATGGCTACACCTTC. As protein: CASSLYRGEKGDYGYTF.

The chain has TRBV6-5 and TRBJ1-2; no clear D. CDR1 and CDR2 from the germline V gene are MNHEY and SVGAGI. The V end lost 4 bases, the J end lost 4 bases, and 13 bases lay between the germline ends. This CDR3 spans 14 amino acids. CDR3 sequence: CASSLTGGGYGYTF. CDR3 nucleotide sequence: TGTGCCAGCAGTTTGACGGGTGGTGGCTATGGCTACACCTTC.

V gene TRBV28 combines with J gene TRBJ1-1, with 7 bases identical to TRBD1. The CDR3 loop spans 14 amino acids. Germline loops: CDR1 MDHEN, CDR2 SYDVKM. V shed 6 bases and J 3 bases; nucleotides not matched to a gene: 7. CDR3 coding DNA: TGTGCCAGCAGGGATGACAGGGTGGACACTGAAGCTTTCTTT. Translating gives CASRDDRVDTEAFF.

In DNA, the CDR3 is TGTGCCAGCTCACCTCAGATGGGGGTAGCAGATACGCAGTATTTT. This codes for CASSPQMGVADTQYF. The chain links TRBV18 to TRBJ2-3; D may be TRBD1 or TRBD2 (5 bases each). The CDR3 has 15 residues. Germline V gene lookup returns CDR1 KGHSH and CDR2 LQKENI. V was shortened by 3 bases and J by 4 bases, with 14 bases between the two germline ends.

This clone was seen only once. J is TRBJ1-6 and V is TRBV6-5; D remains ambiguous. The CDR3 totals 14 residues. The germline V gene encodes CDR1 MNHEY and CDR2 SVGAGI. V was cut by 6 bases and J by 6 bases, with 12 bases left in between. The CDR3 region has the DNA TGTGCCAGCAGACTCACCGAATCTAATTCACCCCTCCACTTT. This sequence encodes CASRLTESNSPLHF.

The chain carries TRBV30 and TRBJ1-1; perhaps TRBD1 as D (5 bases). The CDR3 spans 12 residues. Trimming shortened V by 4 bases and J by 5 bases, and 11 bases separated the two germline ends. In germline, CDR1 is GTSNPN, CDR2 SVGIG (reference sequence). The chain's CDR3 is CAWNMGGTEAFF. CDR3 nucleotides: TGTGCCTGGAATATGGGGGGAACTGAAGCTTTCTTT.

The rearrangement uses TRBV6-6 and TRBJ1-3; D is perhaps TRBD1 (5 bases). V lost 4 bases and J lost 0, with 10 bases in between. CDR3 size: 15 residues. Germline V gene sequence: CDR1 MNHNY, CDR2 SVGAGI (reference sequence). DNA of the CDR3: TGTGCCAGCAGTTCGTGGGACTACTCTGGAAACACCATATATTTT. It specifies CASSSWDYSGNTIYF.

The rearrangement joins TRBV9 to TRBJ1-1; the match to TRBD1 covers 8 bases. Losses at the gene ends were 0 bases for V and 3 bases for J; bases not matched to a gene: 16. CDR1 is SGDLS, CDR2 YYNGEE, per germline. CDR3 size: 19 residues. The CDR3 is CASSVAGVFGQGGDTEAFF. The CDR3 nucleotides are TGTGCCAGCAGCGTAGCGGGGGTTTTTGGACAGGGCGGCGACACTGAAGCTTTCTTT.

The rearrangement links TRBV11-2 to TRBJ2-7; 9 bases match TRBD1. Unmatched junction bases numbered 2, after V lost 8 bases and J lost 3 bases. Germline loops: CDR1 SGHAT, CDR2 FQNNGV. The length of the CDR3 is 12 residues. CDR3 residues: CASETGGYEQYF. CDR3 nucleotide sequence: TGTGCCAGCGAGACAGGGGGCTACGAGCAGTACTTC.